This TCR beta chain was retrieved from a study of T cells after yellow fever vaccination. Trimming shortened V by 1 base and J by 8 bases, and 9 bases separated the two germline ends. Germline CDR1 is SGHTA and CDR2 is FQGNSA. The CDR3 has 13 residues. Ten or more counts support this clonotype. From the 5' RACE reads, TCRdb called clonotypes with MiXCR, one entry per CDR3 protein. The repertoire includes about 220,000 distinct CDR3 sequences, approximately 3% of them detected once, and roughly 3% sits in the top ten. The specimen comprised CD4+ T cells sorted from PBMCs, sampled 10 days after the yellow fever booster vaccination. This receptor was identified in a man aged 18 to 29 who received the YFV17D yellow fever vaccine. The chain carries TRBV7-2 and TRBJ2-1; perhaps D is TRBD1 or TRBD2 (5 bases each). The CDR3 is CASSLVLGDEQFF. CDR3 coding DNA: TGTGCCAGCAGCTTAGTTTTGGGGGATGAGCAGTTCTTC.